Presented here are 20 T cell receptor beta chains from one specimen sequenced in a study of blood T cell repertoires in COVID-19. Assay: immunoSEQ multiplex PCR; the TCRdb copy retains only in-frame clones and omits some. In the table there are around 160,000 clones, about 92% of which are singletons. The sequencing input was peripheral blood. Receptors were obtained from a man aged 55 to 70 with active or convalescent COVID-19.

This chain links TRBV19 with TRBJ1-6; 7 bases are a match to TRBD1. J gave up 4 bases and V 3 bases, and 9 bases lay outside the gene matches. Per the germline V gene, CDR1 is LNHDA and CDR2 is SQIVND (reference sequence). CDR3 length equals 17 residues. The CDR3 loop is CASSIWDSRTYNSPLHF. The CDR3 bases are TGTGCCAGTAGTATCTGGGACAGCCGGACATATAATTCACCCCTCCACTTT.

This rearrangement joins TRBV7-7 to TRBJ2-5; D perhaps matches TRBD2 (6 bases). The V gene lost 1 base and the J gene lost 4 bases, with 7 bases spanning the gap. The CDR3 is 13 residues long. Germline-derived CDR1 and CDR2 are SSHAT and FNYEAQ (reference sequence). CDR3 bases: TGTGCCAGCAGCTTAGTGGGGGGAGAGACCCAGTACTTC. Translated, it gives CASSLVGGETQYF.

The chain employs TRBV18 and TRBJ2-3; 14 bases align to TRBD2. Germline trimming cut 2 bases from V and 1 base from J; bases unmatched to any gene: 11. The CDR3 runs 20 residues. Germline CDR1 KGHSH, CDR2 LQKENI. The CDR3 nucleotides read TGTGCCAGCTCACCAAGCGGGACTAGCGGGAGAGGGTTGGGCACAGATACGCAGTATTTT. This sequence encodes CASSPSGTSGRGLGTDTQYF.

This sequence joins TRBV7-8 and TRBJ2-2; D possibly corresponds to TRBD2 (5 bases). V dropped 1 base and J dropped 5 bases, with 14 bases sitting between them. CDR1 SGHVS and CDR2 FQNEAQ come from the germline V gene. The CDR3 totals 16 residues. The CDR3 reads CASSLDRGVRTGELFF. CDR3 in DNA: TGTGCCAGCAGCTTAGATCGGGGAGTGAGGACCGGGGAGCTGTTTTTT.

The chain recombines TRBV7-2 with TRBJ2-2, with 9 bases lining up with TRBD2. Germline CDR1 SGHTA, CDR2 FQGNSA. The CDR3 loop spans 15 amino acids. J was trimmed by 3 bases and V by 7 bases; bases with no gene match: 6. The DNA for the CDR3 is TGTGCCAGCACCCTGACTAGCGGATACACCGGGGAGCTGTTTTTT. Translating it yields CASTLTSGYTGELFF.

CDR3 in DNA: TGTGCCAGCAGTGAATACGGGGACAGGGAGACCCAGTACTTC. It encodes CASSEYGDRETQYF. The chain has TRBV25-1 and TRBJ2-5; 8 positions match TRBD1. In germline, CDR1 is MGHDK, CDR2 SYGVNS. The CDR3 length is 14 residues. J lost 5 bases, V lost 0 bases, and 2 bases had no gene match.

J is TRBJ1-1 and V is TRBV3-1 (or the pseudogene TRBV3-2); D call uncertain. Trimming removed 1 base from V and 2 bases from J, with 8 bases in between. This CDR3 is 14 amino acids long. Germline CDR1 LGHDT, CDR2 YNNKEL (reference sequence). CDR3 in amino acids: CASSQVSSNTEAFF. The CDR3, as DNA: TGTGCCAGCAGCCAAGTCTCCAGTAACACTGAAGCTTTCTTT.

This clone has a handful of counts. This chain connects TRBV10-3 to TRBJ1-2; D gene uncertain. CDR1 ENHRY and CDR2 SYGVKD come from the germline V gene. The CDR3 covers 14 residues. Trimming removed 8 bases from V and 5 bases from J, with 18 bases in between. The CDR3 reads CAIAWQDSGYGYTF. The DNA of the CDR3 is TGTGCCATCGCGTGGCAGGATTCGGGGTATGGCTACACCTTC.

The chain has TRBV6-1 and TRBJ1-1; D is perhaps TRBD1 (5 bases). The CDR3 consists of 14 residues. Germline V lookup: CDR1 MNHNS, CDR2 SASEGT. Between the trimmed V and J ends, which lost 0 bases and 1 base, there was a span of 6 bases. As DNA, the CDR3 is TGTGCCAGCAGTGAAGCCACAGGGAACACTGAAGCTTTCTTT. Protein: CASSEATGNTEAFF.

This clone has only one observation. The chain couples TRBV19 to TRBJ2-5; the match to TRBD2 covers 13 bases. V lost 3 bases, J lost 5 bases, and 12 bases stayed unmatched. This CDR3 region has 18 residues. Germline values: CDR1 LNHDA, CDR2 SQIVND (reference sequence). The chain's CDR3 is CASSILLAGGPGGETQYF. As DNA, the CDR3 is TGTGCCAGTAGTATCCTACTAGCGGGAGGGCCGGGGGGTGAGACCCAGTACTTC. Based on the CDR3 plus reference TRBV19 and TRBJ2-5, the full variable domain is DGGITQSPKYLFRKEGQNVTLSCEQNLNHDAMYWYRQDPGQGLRLIYYSQIVNDFQKGDIAEGYSVSREKKESFPLTVTSAQKNPTAFYLCASSILLAGGPGGETQYFGPGTRLLVL.

The gene calls are TRBV5-1 and TRBJ2-7; 7 bases align to TRBD1. CDR3 size: 16 residues. Looked up from germline, CDR1 is SGHRS and CDR2 is YFSETQ. The V and J ends lost 0 bases and 0 bases, in that order; junction bases with no gene match: 6. CDR3 DNA: TGCGCCAGCAGCTTGGTAAGGGACAGATTCTCCTACGAGCAGTACTTC. Amino acid sequence: CASSLVRDRFSYEQYF.

CDR3 in DNA: TGTGCCAGCAGTGTGTACTCGCCGGGCACCGGGGAGCTGTTTTTT. It is translated as CASSVYSPGTGELFF. J is TRBJ2-2 and V is TRBV2, with D hard to call. Trimming cost V 4 bases and J 4 bases, with 13 bases left between them. Germline-derived CDR1 and CDR2 are SNHLY and FYNNEI. This CDR3 has 15 residues.

The chain carries TRBV2 and TRBJ2-5; maybe TRBD2 (5 bases). The CDR3 has 12 residues. Germline loops: CDR1 SNHLY, CDR2 FYNNEI. V shed 9 bases and J shed 5 bases, with 13 bases lying between them. As DNA, the CDR3 is TGTGCCAGTACCTGGGAGACTGAGACCCAGTACTTC. Translation gives CASTWETETQYF.

CDR3 protein: CASSQDRYYEQYF. The CDR3 DNA reads TGTGCCAGCAGTCAGGACAGATACTACGAGCAGTACTTC. This sequence joins TRBV6-5 and TRBJ2-7, with D perhaps matching TRBD1 (6 bases). From germline, CDR1 is MNHEY and CDR2 SVGAGI. Trimming pared 5 bases from V and 3 bases from J, leaving 11 bases between. This CDR3 spans 13 amino acids.

The rearrangement uses TRBV14 and TRBJ2-3; 7 bases are shared with TRBD2. The CDR3 runs to 15 residues. CDR1 SGHDN and CDR2 FVKESK come from the germline V gene. V lost 5 bases and J lost 4; bases outside the gene matches: 9. DNA of the CDR3: TGTGCCAGCAGCGCTTACGGGGGGATCGCAGATACGCAGTATTTT. This gives the protein CASSAYGGIADTQYF. The full variable domain, its missing parts supplied by reference TRBV14 and TRBJ2-3, is EAGVTQFPSHSVIEKGQTVTLRCDPISGHDNLYWYRRVMGKEIKFLLHFVKESKQDESGMPNNRFLAERTGGTYSTLKVQPAELEDSGVYFCASSAYGGIADTQYFGPGTRLTVL.

The chain is built from TRBV5-1 and TRBJ2-2; 10 nucleotides line up with TRBD2. Trimming removed 0 bases from V and 6 bases from J; junction bases left unmatched: 5. The CDR3 contains 16 residues. Germline CDR1 SGHRS, CDR2 YFSETQ. CDR3 in DNA: TGCGCCAGCAGCTTGGAACTAGCGGGGCGGGCCGGGGAGCTGTTTTTT. It specifies CASSLELAGRAGELFF.

CDR3 nucleotide sequence: TGTGCCAGCAGCCGCCCGACAGGGGTAAAAGAAAAACTGTTTTTT. Translation: CASSRPTGVKEKLFF. This chain links TRBV7-9 with TRBJ1-4; 8 bases map to TRBD1. The germline V gene has CDR1 SEHNR and CDR2 FQNEAQ (reference sequence). The CDR3 sequence is 15 residues long. The V segment lost 5 bases and the J segment 8 bases; nucleotides outside the gene matches: 10.

The chain employs TRBV6-6 and TRBJ1-2; D unresolved. Germline values: CDR1 MNHNY, CDR2 SVGAGI (reference sequence). CDR3 length: 15 amino acids. The ends were cut back, 0 bases at V and 4 bases at J, with 12 bases in the middle. The CDR3 loop reads CASSYSTRQSYGYTF. CDR3 in DNA: TGTGCCAGCAGTTACTCGACCAGGCAAAGCTATGGCTACACCTTC.

The chain combines TRBV5-1 with TRBJ2-5, with 15 bases aligning to TRBD2. In germline, CDR1 is SGHRS, CDR2 YFSETQ. Losses at the gene ends were 3 bases for V and 2 bases for J; bases not matched to a gene: 8. The CDR3 extends over 18 amino acids. The CDR3 DNA reads TGCGCCAGCAGCTACTGGACTAGCGGGGGGGCCGAGCAAGAGACCCAGTACTTC. Residues: CASSYWTSGGAEQETQYF.

This clone was detected only a few times. The chain has TRBV6-4 and TRBJ1-5, with a weak D call TRBD1 (5 bases). CDR3 length equals 14 residues. Germline V gene lookup returns CDR1 MRHNA and CDR2 SNTAGT. V lost 8 bases and J lost 2, with 13 bases in between. The CDR3 DNA sequence: TGTGCCAGCGAAGGGGTGCCGGGCAATCAGCCCCAGCATTTT. Its protein is CASEGVPGNQPQHF.